Listed below are T cell receptor beta chains from one sample, sequenced in a study of cytomegalovirus exposure and HLA in healthy donors. Clones were sequenced by immunoSEQ multiplex PCR, and TCRdb holds only the in-frame ones, with some missing. The top ten hold approximately 0.092% of the sample, which has 200,000 or so clones, approximately 80% seen once. The sequenced material came from PBMCs. These receptors came from a boy aged 2 to 10 in good health and CMV-seronegative. Each CDR3 is given with its conserved first and last residue. Fields, in order: clone size, J gene, V gene, D gene, CDR3 protein, CDR3 DNA. A D gene is named only where the DNA matches it firmly. Clone size is stated in some rows and not others, as once, few, many or a class when expanded.

-	TRBJ2-7	TRBV11-2	-	CASSLEWRGLYEQYF	TGTGCCAGCAGCTTAGAGTGGCGGGGGCTCTACGAGCAGTACTTC
-	TRBJ1-2	TRBV2	TRBD1	CASRDSGTGGRYGYTF	TGTGCCAGCAGGGATTCTGGGACAGGGGGCCGCTATGGCTACACCTTC
-	TRBJ2-7	TRBV6-6	-	CASSKNRDRVTEQYF	TGTGCCAGCAGCAAAAACAGGGATAGGGTTACCGAGCAGTACTTC
-	TRBJ1-2	TRBV9	TRBD1	CASSPGGDGYTF	TGTGCCAGCAGCCCAGGGGGCGATGGCTACACCTTC
-	TRBJ2-5	TRBV28	-	CASSRLQETQYF	TGTGCCAGCAGCCGTCTTCAAGAGACCCAGTACTTC
-	TRBJ1-5	TRBV9	-	CASSEGGGREAPQHF	TGTGCCAGCAGCGAGGGAGGCGGACGGGAGGCGCCCCAGCATTTT
-	TRBJ2-3	TRBV5-4	-	CASSLLTGMGDTQYF	TGTGCCAGCAGCTTGCTGACAGGAATGGGAGATACGCAGTATTTT
-	TRBJ1-6	TRBV7-2	TRBD1	CASSLTNRGSYNSPLHF	TGTGCCAGCAGCTTAACAAACAGGGGCTCCTATAATTCACCCCTCCACTTT
-	TRBJ2-5	TRBV5-8	TRBD1	CASSIPGGAETQYF	TGTGCCAGCAGCATACCAGGGGGCGCGGAGACCCAGTACTTC
-	TRBJ1-5	TRBV20-1	-	CSAAQNQPQHF	TGCAGTGCGGCACAGAATCAGCCCCAGCATTTT
-	TRBJ1-2	TRBV5-1	-	CASSLQDTYYGYTF	TGCGCCAGCAGCTTGCAGGACACCTACTATGGCTACACCTTC
-	TRBJ2-4	TRBV5-4	-	CASSPRTGINGNIQYF	TGTGCCAGCAGCCCACGTACAGGGATTAATGGAAACATTCAGTACTTC
few	TRBJ2-1	TRBV10-2	TRBD2	CASSERGSGGYNEQFF	TGCGCCAGCAGTGAGAGGGGATCGGGGGGCTACAATGAGCAGTTCTTC
-	TRBJ2-5	TRBV5-5	-	CASSLAIVVAPAMGTQYF	TGTGCCAGCAGCTTGGCCATAGTGGTAGCCCCCGCTATGGGGACCCAGTACTTC
-	TRBJ2-1	TRBV18	TRBD1	CASSLRPGQQNNEQFF	TGTGCCAGCTCACTACGTCCGGGACAGCAAAACAATGAGCAGTTCTTC
-	TRBJ1-1	TRBV7-2	TRBD1	CASSLGGGVDTEAFF	TGTGCCAGCAGCTTAGGAGGGGGCGTCGACACTGAAGCTTTCTTT
few	TRBJ1-2	TRBV28	-	CASSLTVNYGYTF	TGTGCCAGCAGTTTGACAGTTAACTATGGCTACACCTTC
-	TRBJ1-1	TRBV30	-	CAGLMGGARFIAFF	TGTGCCGGATTGATGGGGGGGGCGCGTTTTATAGCTTTCTTT
-	TRBJ2-3	TRBV7-6	TRBD2	CASSLRRRTGGGTDTQYF	TGTGCCAGCAGCTTAAGGAGGAGGACTGGGGGGGGCACAGATACGCAGTATTTT
-	TRBJ1-4	TRBV4-1	-	CASSQREANEKLFF	TGCGCCAGCAGCCAACGGGAGGCTAATGAAAAACTGTTTTTT
-	TRBJ1-2	TRBV5-1	TRBD1	CASSPDGQGGNYGYTF	TGCGCCAGCAGCCCAGACGGACAGGGGGGGAACTATGGCTACACCTTC
-	TRBJ2-6	TRBV6-1	-	CASSAFRQGANVLTF	TGTGCCAGCAGTGCGTTCAGACAGGGGGCCAACGTCCTGACTTTC
-	TRBJ1-2	TRBV15	-	CATSRDLVGARGYGYTF	TGTGCCACCAGCAGAGATTTGGTAGGGGCGCGGGGCTATGGCTACACCTTC
-	TRBJ2-2	TRBV7-2	-	CASSLERGGELFF	TGTGCCAGCAGCTTAGAACGCGGCGGGGAGCTGTTTTTT
-	TRBJ2-5	TRBV7-2	-	CASTKPRGGETQYF	TGTGCCAGCACCAAGCCACGGGGAGGAGAGACCCAGTACTTC
-	TRBJ2-7	TRBV7-9	TRBD1	CSSSRTGNVNEQYF	TGTTCCAGCAGCCGGACAGGAAACGTCAACGAGCAGTACTTC
-	TRBJ2-7	TRBV7-6	TRBD2	CASSLTQGTSGRYF	TGTGCCAGCAGCTTAACCCAGGGGACTAGCGGGAGGTACTTC
-	TRBJ2-7	TRBV4-3	TRBD2	CASSRGLAGTGSYEQYF	TGCGCCAGCAGCCGCGGACTAGCGGGTACTGGGTCCTACGAGCAGTACTTC
once	TRBJ2-2	TRBV4-3	-	CASSQDLMRGGFTGELFF	TGCGCCAGCAGCCAAGACCTCATGAGGGGGGGCTTCACCGGGGAGCTGTTTTTT
-	TRBJ1-3	TRBV7-9	-	CASSPQGTAGGNTIYF	TGTGCCAGCAGCCCCCAGGGAACAGCGGGTGGAAACACCATATATTTT
-	TRBJ1-2	TRBV18	TRBD1	CASSLEGQAYGYTF	TGTGCCAGCTCGCTTGAAGGACAGGCCTATGGCTACACCTTC
-	TRBJ2-2	TRBV5-4	-	CASTAQAGVGELFF	TGTGCCAGCACGGCCCAAGCTGGAGTCGGGGAGCTGTTTTTT
-	TRBJ2-1	TRBV9	TRBD1	CASSVGTGSSYNEQFF	TGTGCCAGCAGCGTGGGGACAGGGTCCTCCTACAATGAGCAGTTCTTC
-	TRBJ2-7	TRBV6-5	TRBD1	CASSRGGTPYEQYF	TGTGCCAGCAGTCGAGGGGGCACCCCCTACGAGCAGTACTTC
-	TRBJ1-1	TRBV10-3	-	CAIGGDRRNTEAFF	TGTGCCATCGGGGGGGACCGAAGAAACACTGAAGCTTTCTTT
once	TRBJ1-6	TRBV15	TRBD1	CATSQGGSYNSPLHF	TGTGCCACCAGCCAGGGGGGTAGCTATAATTCACCCCTCCACTTT
once	TRBJ1-1	TRBV18	TRBD1	CASSPQGQLTEAFF	TGTGCCAGCTCACCACAGGGACAGCTCACTGAAGCTTTCTTT
-	TRBJ2-5	TRBV2	TRBD2	CASSGSSGGGQETQYF	TGTGCCAGCAGTGGATCTAGCGGGGGGGGACAAGAGACCCAGTACTTC
-	TRBJ1-5	TRBV18	-	CASSPNRPYSNQPQHF	TGTGCCAGCTCACCGAACAGACCCTATAGCAATCAGCCCCAGCATTTT
-	TRBJ1-1	TRBV19	-	CASIGGARDTEAFF	TGTGCCAGTATCGGGGGGGCCCGGGACACTGAAGCTTTCTTT
-	TRBJ2-3	TRBV27	-	CASSLTPDRKDTQYF	TGTGCCAGCAGTTTAACCCCCGACAGGAAAGATACGCAGTATTTT
-	TRBJ2-5	TRBV5-4	-	CASSLPGDETQYF	TGTGCCAGCAGCCTCCCGGGGGATGAGACCCAGTACTTC
-	TRBJ1-3	TRBV7-9	-	CATDRVQTSTESGNTIYF	TGTGCCACGGACCGTGTACAAACATCGACAGAATCTGGAAACACCATATATTTT
-	TRBJ1-2	TRBV2	-	CASTWGRAANYGYTF	TGTGCCAGCACTTGGGGGAGGGCGGCTAACTATGGCTACACCTTC
-	TRBJ1-3	TRBV11-2	-	CASSSYHRERSGNTIYF	TGTGCCAGCAGCTCCTATCACCGGGAACGCTCTGGAAACACCATATATTTT
few	TRBJ1-3	TRBV2	TRBD1	CASSEIRTGPGNTIYF	TGTGCCAGCAGTGAGATTCGGACAGGCCCTGGAAACACCATATATTTT
-	TRBJ2-5	TRBV9	TRBD2	CASSVLAGGLETQYF	TGTGCCAGCAGCGTGCTAGCGGGGGGGTTAGAGACCCAGTACTTC
-	TRBJ2-7	TRBV15	-	CATSRSWGTAIYEQYF	TGTGCCACCAGCAGATCCTGGGGCACAGCAATCTACGAGCAGTACTTC
-	TRBJ2-7	TRBV7-9	-	CASRPGWSGSYEQYF	TGTGCCAGCAGACCTGGGTGGTCAGGATCCTACGAGCAGTACTTC
-	TRBJ2-5	TRBV11-2	TRBD2	CASSLVGEGETQYF	TGTGCCAGCAGCTTAGTTGGGGAGGGAGAGACCCAGTACTTC
-	TRBJ1-2	TRBV18	TRBD1	CASSPIDRDYGYTF	TGTGCCAGCTCACCTATAGACAGGGACTATGGCTACACCTTC
-	TRBJ2-1	TRBV18	-	CASSPGTSGANEQFF	TGTGCCAGCTCACCCGGGACATCGGGTGCCAATGAGCAGTTCTTC
-	TRBJ2-7	TRBV5-1	TRBD2	CASSHLPTSGDSYEQYF	TGCGCCAGCAGCCATCTTCCGACTAGCGGGGACTCCTACGAGCAGTACTTC
-	TRBJ2-1	TRBV19	TRBD2	CASSIFSGGDYNEQFF	TGTGCCAGTAGTATATTCAGCGGGGGGGACTACAATGAGCAGTTCTTC
-	TRBJ1-5	TRBV15	-	CATSRADSRDQPQHF	TGTGCCACCAGCAGAGCTGACAGTAGAGATCAGCCCCAGCATTTT
-	TRBJ1-6	TRBV4-3	-	CASSQDGSFKGSPLHF	TGCGCCAGCAGCCAAGACGGCTCTTTTAAGGGGTCACCCCTCCACTTT
-	TRBJ2-7	TRBV7-9	-	CASSKTRRTVLVEQYF	TGTGCCAGCAGCAAAACCCGAAGGACAGTCTTAGTCGAGCAGTACTTC
-	TRBJ2-3	TRBV6-4	TRBD2	CASSERGGSTDTQYF	TGTGCCAGCAGCGAGCGGGGGGGGAGCACAGATACGCAGTATTTT
-	TRBJ1-4	TRBV9	TRBD1	CASSQGARNEKLFF	TGTGCCAGCAGTCAGGGGGCGCGGAATGAAAAACTGTTTTTT
-	TRBJ2-3	TRBV2	TRBD2	CASSEAKLAATDTQYF	TGTGCCAGCAGTGAAGCCAAACTAGCGGCCACAGATACGCAGTATTTT